These 23 T cell receptor beta chains originate from one sample sequenced in a study of T-cell reconstitution after alpha-beta-depleted transplantation in children. Preparation of the TCRbeta library involved a method that used unique molecular identifiers. TCRdb analysed the PCR reads with MiXCR anew, one entry per CDR3 protein. The sample lists around 500,000 distinct CDR3 sequences, around 23% occurring once. The sample was PBMCs, mostly from graft donor cells, taken 360 days after TCRalphabeta/CD19-depleted stem cell transplant. All receptors come from a boy in the first two years of life who had a stem cell transplant for acute myeloid leukemia, so the T cells may come from the graft donor.

This clonotype was detected a few times. The junction departs from the called germline gene at one end, perhaps through a read error. The V gene is TRBV7-2, the J gene TRBJ2-7; 8 bases are a match to TRBD1. Germline-derived CDR1 and CDR2 are SGHTA and FQGNSA. The CDR3 has 15 amino acids. The CDR3 DNA reads TGTGCCAGCAGCTTAGAGGCCAGGGGGCGCATAGTTTCGAACTTC. As protein: CASSLEARGRIVSNF.

The genes are TRBV7-9 and TRBJ2-1; D is perhaps TRBD1 (7 bases). This CDR3 has 14 residues. Germline V gene sequence: CDR1 SEHNR, CDR2 FQNEAQ (reference sequence). V lost 3 bases to trimming and J lost 8 bases, with 14 bases between them. The CDR3 DNA reads as TGTGCCAGCAGCTTCCTCACAGGGGACTATGAGCAGTTCTTC. Its translation: CASSFLTGDYEQFF.

V and J are TRBV5-6 and TRBJ2-3, with TRBD1 matching over 8 bases. Trimming at V came to 10 bases and at J to 10 bases, leaving 11 bases not matched to a gene. The CDR3 covers 12 residues. Per the germline V gene, CDR1 is SGHDT and CDR2 is YYEEEE. The CDR3 DNA is TGTGCCGGCGGACAGGGCCTCAGGGCGCAGTATTTT. Its protein product is CAGGQGLRAQYF.

The V and J genes are TRBV5-4 and TRBJ2-5, with D uncertain. Germline-derived CDR1 and CDR2 are SGHNT and YYREEE (reference sequence). Trimming shortened V by 2 bases and J by 1 base, and 6 bases separated the two germline ends. The length of the CDR3 is 13 residues. The CDR3: CASSFIAQETQYF. CDR3 nucleotides: TGTGCCAGCAGCTTCATAGCCCAAGAGACCCAGTACTTC.

This chain joins TRBV24-1 and TRBJ1-1; D gene ambiguous. Between the trimmed V and J ends, which lost 12 bases and 5 bases, there was a span of 15 bases. CDR3 length equals 12 residues. Germline CDR1 is KGHDR and CDR2 is SFDVKD. The CDR3 loop reads CAPRTVRTEAFF. CDR3 DNA sequence: TGTGCCCCAAGAACGGTTCGGACTGAAGCTTTCTTT.

This clonotype was recorded a few times. The chain recombines TRBV20-1 with TRBJ2-1; a possible D gene is TRBD1 (5 bases). The length of the CDR3 is 12 residues. Germline CDR1 DFQATT, CDR2 SNEGSKA (reference sequence). V was trimmed by 1 base and J by 6 bases, leaving 7 bases between them. This CDR3 reads CSARGRVNEQFF. The CDR3 region has the DNA TGCAGTGCTAGAGGCAGGGTCAATGAGCAGTTCTTC.

The chain recombines TRBV15 with TRBJ2-3, with D hard to call. V dropped 1 base and J dropped 6 bases, with 5 bases sitting between them. Germline assignment: CDR1 LNHNV and CDR2 YYDKDF (reference sequence). The CDR3 runs to 12 residues. The CDR3 loop reads CATSRGPDTQYF. The CDR3 DNA sequence: TGTGCCACCAGCAGAGGACCGGATACGCAGTATTTT.

This clonotype has only a few counts. This rearrangement joins TRBV4-1 to TRBJ1-2; TRBD1 matches 8 bases. J gave up 5 bases and V 4 bases, and 3 bases lay outside the gene matches. This CDR3 is 13 amino acids long. The germline gives CDR1 MGHRA, CDR2 YSYEKL. CDR3 nucleotide sequence: TGCGCCAGCAGCCGAGGACAGGGTTATGGCTACACCTTC. This encodes CASSRGQGYGYTF.

This chain links TRBV15 with TRBJ2-5; no definite D call. CDR3 size: 16 residues. V was shortened by 5 bases and J by 1 base, with 17 bases between the two germline ends. Germline CDR1 is LNHNV and CDR2 is YYDKDF (reference sequence). The CDR3 sequence: CATSSTVPHVQETQYF. CDR3 coding DNA: TGTGCCACCAGCTCCACCGTACCGCATGTCCAAGAGACCCAGTACTTC.

The table lists this clonotype with many counts. The rearrangement joins TRBV20-1 to TRBJ1-6, with TRBD1 matching 9 bases. V dropped 3 bases and J dropped 4; count of bases not matched to a gene: 1. Germline lookup yields CDR1 DFQATT and CDR2 SNEGSKA (reference sequence). There are 14 residues in the CDR3. CDR3 nucleotide sequence: TGCAGTGCTAGGGGACAGGGTTATAATTCACCCCTCCACTTT. It specifies CSARGQGYNSPLHF.

This clonotype has more than one count but fewer than ten. V is TRBV25-1 and J is TRBJ2-7; TRBD2 aligns across 8 bases. The V gene's germline CDR1 is MGHDK and CDR2 SYGVNS. The V segment lost 4 bases and the J segment 2 bases; nucleotides outside the gene matches: 7. This CDR3 region has 15 residues. CDR3 sequence: CASSAGSGAAYEQYF. Here the CDR3 DNA reads TGTGCCAGCAGTGCTGGTAGCGGGGCTGCCTACGAGCAGTACTTC.

This clonotype was seen a handful of times. The gene calls are TRBV6-5 and TRBJ2-2, with D possibly TRBD1 on 6 matching bases. This CDR3 spans 14 amino acids. Germline V lookup: CDR1 MNHEY, CDR2 SVGAGI. Between the trimmed V and J ends, which lost 0 bases and 9 bases, there was a span of 11 bases. CDR3 DNA sequence: TGTGCCAGCAGTTACTCAGCCGACAGGAGGGAGCTGTTTTTT. Translation: CASSYSADRRELFF.

The J gene is TRBJ2-3, the V gene TRBV20-1, with TRBD1 identical over 9 bases. Looked up from germline, CDR1 is DFQATT and CDR2 is SNEGSKA (reference sequence). The CDR3 runs 14 residues. Germline trimming cut 1 base from V and 3 bases from J; bases unmatched to any gene: 2. This CDR3 is CSARAGTGTDTQYF. The CDR3 bases are TGCAGTGCTAGAGCCGGGACAGGGACAGATACGCAGTATTTT.

This clonotype was detected only once. The chain has TRBV20-1 and TRBJ2-3; D is unresolved. The CDR3 is 16 residues long. CDR1 is DFQATT and CDR2 is SNEGSKA in the germline V gene (reference sequence). Trimming removed 0 bases at V and 0 bases at J, with 13 bases between. In nucleotides, the CDR3 is TGCAGTGCTAGAGATCTGTGGGTGGGGAGCACAGATACGCAGTATTTT. It codes for CSARDLWVGSTDTQYF.

CDR3 sequence (DNA): TGTGCCAGCAGTTGGAGCCGACAGTACGTC. Translated: CASSWSRQYV. V and J are TRBV28 and TRBJ2-7, with D uncertain. The CDR3 has 10 residues. The germline gives CDR1 MDHEN, CDR2 SYDVKM. Trimming left V 4 bases short and J 10 bases short, with 8 bases between.

This clonotype was observed many times. The rearrangement links TRBV20-1 to TRBJ1-2; D is possibly TRBD1 (6 bases). The CDR3 consists of 12 residues. Germline values: CDR1 DFQATT, CDR2 SNEGSKA (reference sequence). Trimming stripped 5 bases from V and 4 bases from J, with 11 bases between. For the CDR3, the DNA is TGCAGTGCTCCGGACAGCTTCTATGGCTACACCTTC. Translating it yields CSAPDSFYGYTF.

Worth noting for this clonotype: A junction end diverges from the germline sequence, so it may reflect a read error. The V call is TRBV5-1, the J call TRBJ2-5; tentative D call: TRBD2 (6 bases). In germline, CDR1 is SGHRS, CDR2 YFSETQ. This CDR3 is 9 amino acids long. CDR3 sequence reads: CASSLAGPF. For the CDR3, the DNA is TGCGCCAGCAGCCTGGCGGGGCCGTTC. The whole variable domain, filled in from reference TRBV5-1 and TRBJ2-5, reads KAGVTQTPRYLIKTRGQQVTLSCSPISGHRSVSWYQQTPGQGLQFLFEYFSETQRNKGNFPGRFSGRQFSNSRSEMNVSTLELGDSALYLCASSLAGPFGPGTRLLVL.

V is TRBV20-1 and J is TRBJ2-1; D tentatively reads TRBD1 or TRBD2 (5 bases each). The length of the CDR3 is 14 residues. V lost 4 bases and J lost 7, with 17 bases in between. Germline CDR1 is DFQATT and CDR2 is SNEGSKA (reference sequence). The CDR3 sequence: CSAIPPGRINEQFF. DNA for the CDR3: TGCAGTGCTATACCGCCGGGACGTATAAATGAGCAGTTCTTC.

The chain recombines TRBV11-2 with TRBJ2-3; 7 bases match TRBD2. Trimming took 4 bases from V and 0 from J; bases not matched to a gene: 4. Germline lookup yields CDR1 SGHAT and CDR2 FQNNGV. This CDR3 has 15 residues. The DNA for the CDR3 is TGTGCCAGCAGCTCTTGGCGGGGGAGCACAGATACGCAGTATTTT. Translating it yields CASSSWRGSTDTQYF.

The gene calls are TRBV5-8 and TRBJ2-1, with a tentative D call TRBD2 (6 bases). Trimming left V 4 bases short and J 4 bases short, with 9 bases between. There are 13 residues in the CDR3. The germline gives CDR1 SGHTS, CDR2 YDEGEE. The CDR3 loop reads CASSQLAYNEQFF. CDR3 nucleotide sequence: TGTGCCAGCAGCCAACTAGCATACAATGAGCAGTTCTTC.

The chain recombines TRBV6-1 with TRBJ1-4; TRBD1 is a possible D gene (5 bases). Germline CDR1 is MNHNS and CDR2 is SASEGT. The CDR3 has 16 amino acids. The V gene lost 6 bases and the J gene lost 4 bases, with 18 bases spanning the gap. The CDR3 nucleotides read TGTGCCAGCAGAGAGGTCCCGGGACGGGGTAATGAAAAACTGTTTTTT. Its translation is CASREVPGRGNEKLFF.

This clonotype was counted ten times or more. This chain joins TRBV5-1 and TRBJ2-6, with D uncertain. Germline CDR1 SGHRS, CDR2 YFSETQ. The CDR3 spans 15 residues. Between the trimmed V and J ends, which lost 4 bases and 4 bases, there was a span of 12 bases. CDR3 DNA: TGCGCCAGCAGCCCCAGCCAGTCAGGGGCCAACGTCCTGACTTTC. Translated, it gives CASSPSQSGANVLTF. The variable domain in full, with the rest retrieved from reference TRBV5-1 and TRBJ2-6, is KAGVTQTPRYLIKTRGQQVTLSCSPISGHRSVSWYQQTPGQGLQFLFEYFSETQRNKGNFPGRFSGRQFSNSRSEMNVSTLELGDSALYLCASSPSQSGANVLTFGAGSRLTVL.

The chain combines TRBV6-5 with TRBJ1-1, with D perhaps TRBD1 (6 bases). Trimming took off 2 bases at V and 2 bases at J, with 12 bases between the two ends. Germline values: CDR1 MNHEY, CDR2 SVGAGI. There are 15 residues in the CDR3. This CDR3 is CASSYTRGLNTEAFF. DNA for the CDR3: TGTGCCAGCAGTTACACCAGGGGCCTTAACACTGAAGCTTTCTTT.